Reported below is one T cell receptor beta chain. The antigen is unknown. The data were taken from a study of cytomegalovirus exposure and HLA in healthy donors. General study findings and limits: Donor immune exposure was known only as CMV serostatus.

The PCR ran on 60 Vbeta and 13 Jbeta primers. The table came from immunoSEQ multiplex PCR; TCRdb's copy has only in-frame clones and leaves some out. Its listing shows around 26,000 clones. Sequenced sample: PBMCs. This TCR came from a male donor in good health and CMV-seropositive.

The CDR3 nucleotides are TGTGCCAGCAGTTACTCGGTACGGAGCCAAGAGACCCAGTACTTC. Residues: CASSYSVRSQETQYF. The J gene is TRBJ2-5, the V gene TRBV6-6, with no clear D. The CDR3 is 15 residues long. Germline assignment: CDR1 MNHNY and CDR2 SVGAGI (reference sequence). V shed 0 bases and J shed 1 base, with 9 bases lying between them.